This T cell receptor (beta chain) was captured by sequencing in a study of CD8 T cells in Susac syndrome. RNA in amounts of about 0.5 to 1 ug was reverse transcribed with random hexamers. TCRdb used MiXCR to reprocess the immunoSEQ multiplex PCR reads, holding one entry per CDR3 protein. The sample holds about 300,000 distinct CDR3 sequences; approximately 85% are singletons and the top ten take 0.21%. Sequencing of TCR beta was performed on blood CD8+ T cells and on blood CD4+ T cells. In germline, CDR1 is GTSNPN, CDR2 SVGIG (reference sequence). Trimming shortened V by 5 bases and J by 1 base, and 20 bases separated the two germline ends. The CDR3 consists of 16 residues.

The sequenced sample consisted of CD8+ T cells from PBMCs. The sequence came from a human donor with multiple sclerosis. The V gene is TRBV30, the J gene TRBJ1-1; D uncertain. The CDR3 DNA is TGTGCCTGGCCCGGAGCGGGGAAATCGGGGAACACTGAAGCTTTCTTT. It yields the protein CAWPGAGKSGNTEAFF.